The clone carrying this T cell receptor beta chain was picked up many times. MiXCR was run by TCRdb on the RT-PCR reads, yielding one entry per CDR3 protein. Among around 82,000 distinct CDR3 sequences, less than 5% were seen once, and the ten largest hold about 2.5%. V lost 0 bases, J lost 6 bases, and 16 bases lay in between. Germline V gene lookup returns CDR1 SGHRS and CDR2 YFSETQ. The CDR3 extends over 15 amino acids. The sample comes from a study of patients and donors after allogeneic stem cell transplantation. J is TRBJ2-7 and V is TRBV5-1; TRBD1 might be the D (5 bases). Sequencing was done on a sample of blood, either unsorted or a sorted T cell fraction (not recorded which). This TCR came from a human donor who was either an allogeneic HSCT recipient or a stem cell or donor lymphocyte infusion donor (not recorded which). It is not recorded whose cells these are; they may come from a transplant donor. Here the CDR3 DNA reads TGCGCCAGCAGCTTGGCCCTCTCAGGGTTTGGCGAGCAGTACTTC. Protein: CASSLALSGFGEQYF.